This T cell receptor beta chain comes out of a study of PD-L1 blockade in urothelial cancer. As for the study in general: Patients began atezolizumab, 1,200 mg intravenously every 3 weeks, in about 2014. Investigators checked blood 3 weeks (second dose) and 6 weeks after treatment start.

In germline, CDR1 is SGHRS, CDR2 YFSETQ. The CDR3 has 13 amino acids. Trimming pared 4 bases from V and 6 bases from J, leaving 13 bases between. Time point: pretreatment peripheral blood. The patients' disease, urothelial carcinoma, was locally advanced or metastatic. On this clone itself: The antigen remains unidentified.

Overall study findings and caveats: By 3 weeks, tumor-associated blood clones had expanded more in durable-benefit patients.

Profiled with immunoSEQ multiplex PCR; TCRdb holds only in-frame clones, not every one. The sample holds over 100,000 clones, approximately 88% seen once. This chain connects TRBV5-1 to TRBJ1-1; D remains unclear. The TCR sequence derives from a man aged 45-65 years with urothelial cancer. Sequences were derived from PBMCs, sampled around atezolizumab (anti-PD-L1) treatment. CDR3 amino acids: CASSLTTGSEAFF. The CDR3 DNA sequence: TGCGCCAGCAGCCTCACTACGGGTTCTGAAGCTTTCTTT.